This TCR beta chain stems from a study of T cell changes during pregnancy in multiple sclerosis (dated by TCRdb to between 2019 and 2020). For context, the study as a whole: The study looked at changes in the T cell repertoire across pregnancy in women with multiple sclerosis.

To prepare the library, the immunoSEQ multiplex PCR assay was applied. TCRdb obtained this table from immuneACCESS and retained in-frame rearrangements with V and J assigned. These tables miss some clones; where compared with another copy, unresolved V genes account for less than half of the shortfall, and the remainder is unexplained. For this sample there are more than 90,000 clones; more than 85% appear just once. Clones ranked in the top ten supply approximately 1.5% of the sample. In the case of this clone: Its antigen is unknown. Per-nucleotide qualities are absent, and no much larger clonotype sits a single base away.

V and J are trimmed by 6 bases and 2 bases, and the gene matches miss 18 bases of the junction. The CDR3 contains 18 residues, cysteine and phenylalanine counted. Left in the record is the CDR3 DNA by itself, 54 bases read in frame from the first base. CDR1 KGHSH and CDR2 LQKENI are derived from the germline V gene. The TCR originated in a female donor with multiple sclerosis, enrolled in a pregnancy study. The sample was peripheral blood, taken in the third trimester of pregnancy. The V and J segments used are TRBV18 and TRBJ2-7; 8 bases in the middle match TRBD2. The sequence in DNA is TGTGCCAGCTCTCTTCTTAGGGCCCCTAGCGGGCTTACCTACGAGCAGTACTTC. This translates into CASSLLRAPSGLTYEQYF.